Listed here is a single TCR beta chain. Its antigen remains unknown. The CDR3 has 15 amino acids. Germline CDR1 SGHVS, CDR2 FQNEAQ. V was shortened by 5 bases and J by 3 bases, with 13 bases between the two germline ends. This entry comes from a study of early T cells in non-severe SARS-CoV-2 infection. Study-wide results and caveats: Sequences matched to VDJdb favored anti-spike CD8 responses, while private and CD4 specificities were missed.

Individual cDNA molecules received unique molecular identifiers during library preparation. TCRdb ran MiXCR on the 5' RACE reads and lists one entry per CDR3 protein. The sample contains fewer than 85,000 distinct CDR3 sequences, around 11% of which appear only once. Sequencing used whole blood, obtained at baseline. This clonotype originated in an adult who was a healthcare worker with PCR-confirmed SARS-CoV-2 infection or an uninfected control (not recorded which). The chain is built from TRBV7-8 and TRBJ2-2; D is unresolved. Here the CDR3 reads CASSPNAGYTGELFF. The CDR3 DNA sequence: TGTGCCAGCAGCCCTAATGCAGGATACACCGGGGAGCTGTTTTTT.